The 22 T cell receptor beta chains below all came from one sample that was sequenced in a study of blood T cells in healthy people across ages. Primed by a sample-barcoded 5' primer and a J-beta primer mix, a second PCR proceeded for roughly 7 to 11 cycles. MiXCR was run by TCRdb on the 5' RACE reads, yielding one entry per CDR3 protein. The sample carries around 1.5 million distinct CDR3 sequences, approximately 59% recorded once. Sample: blood. Receptors were obtained from a young man in good health.

The rearrangement joins TRBV11-3 to TRBJ2-2; possible D gene TRBD1, 6 bases. Germline CDR1 SGHNT, CDR2 YENEEA. This CDR3 region has 19 residues. The germline V and J ends were trimmed by 5 bases and 0 bases, with 22 bases remaining between them. CDR3 in amino acids: CASSLGLGQNNANTGELFF. Here the CDR3 DNA reads TGTGCCAGCAGCCTCGGACTGGGACAAAATAACGCGAACACCGGGGAGCTGTTTTTT.

The V gene is TRBV10-1, the J gene TRBJ2-7; D unresolved. The germline V gene has CDR1 WNHNN and CDR2 SYGVQD (reference sequence). V lost 5 bases to trimming and J lost 2 bases, with 10 bases between them. The CDR3 length is 13 residues. The DNA of the CDR3 is TGCGCCAGCAGTCAGTTTCCTACCTACGAGCAGTACTTC. Its translation is CASSQFPTYEQYF.

This clonotype was recorded a few times. The CDR3 protein is CASKKARPEAFF. In DNA form, the CDR3 reads TGTGCCAGCAAGAAGGCACGCCCTGAAGCTTTCTTT. The chain uses TRBV6-1 and TRBJ1-1, with D unclear. Trimming took off 7 bases at V and 6 bases at J, with 12 bases between the two ends. The CDR3 covers 12 residues. Looked up from germline, CDR1 is MNHNS and CDR2 is SASEGT.

This clonotype turned up a few times. The chain employs TRBV4-1 and TRBJ2-5; D might be TRBD1 (6 bases). The V gene's germline CDR1 is MGHRA and CDR2 YSYEKL. V was shortened by 1 base and J by 5 bases, with 14 bases between the two germline ends. CDR3 length: 15 amino acids. This CDR3 reads CASSQVQGFQETQYF. The CDR3 DNA follows: TGCGCCAGCAGCCAAGTACAGGGTTTTCAGGAGACCCAGTACTTC.

The V and J genes are TRBV15 and TRBJ2-1; D may be TRBD1 or TRBD2 (5 bases each). Looked up from germline, CDR1 is LNHNV and CDR2 is YYDKDF (reference sequence). V was pared by 1 base and J by 2 bases, with 12 bases between. The CDR3 sequence is 16 residues long. The CDR3 is CATSRVWGNPYNEQFF. The CDR3 coding sequence is TGTGCCACCAGCAGAGTTTGGGGGAATCCCTACAATGAGCAGTTCTTC.

The genes are TRBV6-4 and TRBJ2-1, with 15 nucleotides matching TRBD2. J lost 7 bases, V lost 9 bases, and 10 bases had no gene match. The CDR3 is 16 amino acids. Looked up from germline, CDR1 is MRHNA and CDR2 is SNTAGT. CDR3 region: CASSPGLAGGGNEQFF. CDR3 nucleotides: TGTGCCAGTTCACCGGGACTAGCGGGAGGAGGGAATGAGCAGTTCTTC.

The rearrangement uses TRBV28 and TRBJ1-2; 7 positions agree with TRBD1. Germline-derived CDR1 and CDR2 are MDHEN and SYDVKM. There are 13 residues in the CDR3. The V gene end was trimmed by 10 bases and the J gene end by 2 bases; junction bases not matched to a gene: 7. The CDR3 DNA sequence: TGTGCCATTCTCCAGGGACAGAACTATGGCTACACCTTC. Its translation: CAILQGQNYGYTF.

V gene TRBV6-2 or TRBV6-3 combines with J gene TRBJ1-6, with D possibly TRBD1 on 5 matching bases. Germline CDR1 is MNHEY and CDR2 is SVGEGT. The V end lost 8 bases, the J end lost 14 bases, and 16 bases lay between the germline ends. The length of the CDR3 is 12 residues. The CDR3 spells CASAQGGGSLHF. The CDR3 region has the DNA TGTGCCAGCGCTCAGGGAGGTGGATCCCTCCACTTT.

A few counts support this clonotype. The chain combines TRBV27 with TRBJ1-1, with no clear D. Trimming took off 4 bases at V and 11 bases at J, with 20 bases between the two ends. Germline lookup yields CDR1 MNHEY and CDR2 SMNVEV (reference sequence). This CDR3 spans 14 amino acids. The CDR3: CASSYRAWGDWAFF. CDR3 sequence (DNA): TGTGCCAGCAGTTATCGGGCGTGGGGAGATTGGGCTTTCTTT.

The chain is built from TRBV12-3 or TRBV12-4 and TRBJ2-5, with 8 nucleotides matching TRBD2. The CDR3 is made up of 14 amino acids. Trimming cost V 7 bases and J 5 bases; bases outside gene matches: 9. CDR3 amino acids: CASNQPGRVETQYF. CDR3 nucleotide sequence: TGTGCCAGCAACCAACCCGGGAGGGTGGAGACCCAGTACTTC.

This sequence joins TRBV20-1 and TRBJ2-7, with 9 bases fitting TRBD2. Germline CDR1 and CDR2: DFQATT and SNEGSKA (reference sequence). The CDR3 totals 16 residues. J lost 3 bases, V lost 0 bases, and 9 bases had no gene match. The CDR3 DNA is TGCAGTGCTAGAGAACCAGCAGCGGGAGGATTCTACGAGCAGTACTTC. Translated: CSAREPAAGGFYEQYF.

The V and J genes are TRBV7-9 and TRBJ1-1, with D possibly TRBD1 on 5 matching bases. Trimming shortened V by 5 bases and J by 1 base, and 11 bases separated the two germline ends. This CDR3 is built from 14 residues. Germline assignment: CDR1 SEHNR and CDR2 FQNEAQ (reference sequence). Here the CDR3 reads CASSPRVGNTEAFF. The CDR3 region has the DNA TGTGCCAGCAGCCCCAGGGTGGGGAACACTGAAGCTTTCTTT.

The chain links TRBV4-1 to TRBJ1-5; D not resolved. Trimming shortened V by 1 base and J by 1 base, and 14 bases separated the two germline ends. CDR1 and CDR2 from the germline V gene are MGHRA and YSYEKL. The CDR3 length is 17 residues. The CDR3 spells CASSQASGWSSNQPQHF. The CDR3 DNA follows: TGCGCCAGCAGCCAAGCATCTGGATGGTCAAGCAATCAGCCCCAGCATTTT.

The chain joins TRBV20-1 to TRBJ1-2; D is unclear. V lost 1 base, J lost 3 bases, and 6 bases lay in between. The CDR3 totals 12 residues. Germline CDR1 reads DFQATT; CDR2 reads SNEGSKA (reference sequence). This chain's CDR3 is CSARGRDYGYTF. For the CDR3, the DNA is TGCAGTGCTAGAGGGAGGGACTATGGCTACACCTTC.

This clonotype was observed a handful of times. The chain joins TRBV20-1 to TRBJ2-6; D uncertain. From germline, CDR1 is DFQATT and CDR2 SNEGSKA (reference sequence). CDR3 length: 13 residues. V lost 8 bases to trimming and J lost 2 bases, with 10 bases between them. CDR3 sequence (DNA): TGCAGTCCCCGTAGGGCTGGGGCCAACGTCCTGACTTTC. This sequence encodes CSPRRAGANVLTF.

The rearrangement uses TRBV12-3 or TRBV12-4 and TRBJ1-1; D not certain. V lost 7 bases to trimming and J lost 1 base, with 10 bases between them. CDR3 length equals 13 residues. The DNA of the CDR3 is TGTGCCAGCACCTTGACGGAGAACACTGAAGCTTTCTTT. This sequence encodes CASTLTENTEAFF.

This clonotype was detected only a few times. V is TRBV24-1 and J is TRBJ2-3; D is possibly TRBD1 (6 bases). The germline gives CDR1 KGHDR, CDR2 SFDVKD. V was trimmed by 4 bases and J by 2 bases, leaving 21 bases between them. The CDR3 covers 18 residues. CDR3 sequence: CATSDNRVVGRNTDTQYF. The CDR3 nucleotides read TGTGCCACCAGTGACAACAGGGTTGTAGGGCGAAACACAGATACGCAGTATTTT.

This clonotype has just one count. The gene calls are TRBV20-1 and TRBJ1-2, with D tentatively TRBD1 (5 bases). CDR1 DFQATT and CDR2 SNEGSKA come from the germline V gene (reference sequence). The CDR3 extends over 14 amino acids. The V gene lost 2 bases and the J gene lost 2 bases, with 12 bases spanning the gap. This CDR3 reads CSARLAEGNYGYTF. For the CDR3, the DNA is TGCAGTGCTAGACTTGCGGAGGGGAACTATGGCTACACCTTC.

This sequence joins TRBV6-1 and TRBJ1-1; tentative D call: TRBD1 (6 bases). Germline assignment: CDR1 MNHNS and CDR2 SASEGT. V lost 6 bases and J 5 bases, leaving 28 bases between the germline ends. The CDR3 covers 18 residues. The CDR3 nucleotides read TGTGCCAGCAGAGCCCTGAGTGTGGGGGGCGCGTTACGGACTGAAGCTTTCTTT. Amino acid sequence: CASRALSVGGALRTEAFF.

The V gene is TRBV20-1, the J gene TRBJ1-2; D unresolved. Germline lookup yields CDR1 DFQATT and CDR2 SNEGSKA (reference sequence). V lost 2 bases to trimming and J lost 8 bases, with 12 bases between them. The CDR3 length is 12 residues. CDR3 sequence reads: CSARRAAGGYTF. The CDR3 region has the DNA TGCAGTGCTAGAAGGGCAGCGGGAGGCTACACCTTC.

The V and J genes are TRBV28 and TRBJ2-7; either TRBD1 or TRBD2 may supply D (6 bases each). V shed 5 bases and J shed 4 bases, with 15 bases lying between them. CDR1 and CDR2 from the germline V gene are MDHEN and SYDVKM. CDR3 length: 14 residues. This CDR3 is CASSAPGAPYEQYF. The CDR3 region has the DNA TGTGCCAGCAGTGCGCCGGGGGCGCCATACGAGCAGTACTTC.

This clonotype was counted between two and nine times. The chain carries TRBV24-1 and TRBJ2-5, with TRBD2 matching over 7 bases. The CDR3 consists of 13 residues. Germline V gives CDR1 KGHDR, CDR2 SFDVKD. J lost 5 bases, V lost 3 bases, and 2 bases had no gene match. The CDR3 protein is CATSDPGRETQYF. The DNA for the CDR3 is TGTGCCACCAGTGATCCCGGGAGGGAGACCCAGTACTTC.